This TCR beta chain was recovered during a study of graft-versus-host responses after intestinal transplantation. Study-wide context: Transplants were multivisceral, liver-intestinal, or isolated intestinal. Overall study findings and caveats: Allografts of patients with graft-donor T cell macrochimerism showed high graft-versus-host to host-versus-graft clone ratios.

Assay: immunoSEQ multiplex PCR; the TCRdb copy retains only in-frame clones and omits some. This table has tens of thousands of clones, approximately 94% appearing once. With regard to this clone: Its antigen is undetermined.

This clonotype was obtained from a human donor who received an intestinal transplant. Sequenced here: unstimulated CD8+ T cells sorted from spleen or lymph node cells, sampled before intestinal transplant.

CDR3 residues: CASIQGQFF. The CDR3 DNA reads TGTGCCAGCATCCAGGGACAGTTCTTC. The chain recombines TRBV2 with TRBJ2-1; D possibly corresponds to TRBD1 (5 bases). The CDR3 has 9 residues. The V and J ends lost 7 bases and 13 bases respectively, with 8 bases between them. Germline-derived CDR1 and CDR2 are SNHLY and FYNNEI.